This TCR beta chain was sequenced during a study of blood T cell repertoires in COVID-19 (dated by TCRdb to the early 2020s). Concerning the study at large: Collaborator samples came from the United States, Italy and Spain and covered acute and convalescent phases of COVID-19. The material from the prospective study consisted of cDNA or gDNA derived from T cells, B-cell-depleted T cells, or PBMCs. Where available, HLA class I and class II types were taken from metadata supplied by the sample provider and were not determined by assay-based typing. A de-identified subject ID, COVID-19 status, age in years and sex were almost always included in the sample metadata. The repertoires were released in a freely available public database intended as a resource for research on the immune response to SARS-CoV-2. The dataset comprised deeply sampled blood TCRbeta repertoires from subjects exposed to, actively infected with, or recovered from COVID-19. The samples were drawn from two sources: the first 160 participants of the ongoing ImmuneRACE study, and fewer than 1,500 subjects contributed by 6 global collaborators. Overall study outcomes, separate from this receptor: The amount of clinical and demographic metadata varied by source and participant and was provided uncurated.

TCRbeta CDR3 regions were amplified from genomic DNA using the immunoSEQ Assay, a bias-controlled multiplex PCR. The original pipeline was this. The number of nucleated cells in each sample was estimated by amplification of reference gene primers within the assay. To quantify the absolute abundance of each unique TCRbeta CDR3 rearrangement, sequence reads were collapsed and filtered. For each sample, productive Simpson clonality was calculated as the square root of Simpson's diversity index over productive rearrangements. What TCRdb holds here is the immuneACCESS table cut down to in-frame rearrangements. Part of the clones is not present; checked against another copy, under half of the missing clones reflect an unresolved V gene, and the others are unexplained. That table furnishes V, J and clone size, whereas the DNA furnished D and trimming. In this sample the table shows some 400,000 clones, around nine tenths of which occur a single time. The ten biggest clones cover 3% of the sample.

Points on this clone: Its antigen is not yet known. Nothing much larger sits one base from this clone, and base qualities are not available.

Whole blood was collected in K2EDTA tubes by collaborating institutions according to the institutions' own protocols. For TCRbeta analysis, collaborator samples were shipped as frozen whole blood, as isolated PBMCs, or as DNA extracted from either sample type. Trimming takes 4 bases from V and 7 bases from J, and the germline ends sit 16 bases apart. The CDR3, from cysteine to phenylalanine, totals 15 residues. The CDR3 DNA has 45 bases and is translated from base 1. For CDR1 and CDR2, the germline V gene lists MNHEY and SVGAGI. This TCR derives from a human donor in a cohort sampled during active COVID-19. Input material: peripheral blood. The sequence links TRBV6-5 to TRBJ2-2; possibly the D gene is TRBD2, per 7 matching bases. The DNA sequence is as follows: TGTGCCAGCAGTTCCAGTCGGGGGGCCAACGGGGAGCTGTTTTTT. Its product reads: CASSSSRGANGELFF.